A single sample is the source of the 29 T cell receptor beta chains below, sequenced in a study of blood T cell repertoires in COVID-19. TCRdb's copy holds only in-frame clones and misses some; the assay was immunoSEQ multiplex PCR. The table shows under 250,000 clones, with roughly 80% occurring only once. The sequenced sample was peripheral blood. The receptors were gathered from a woman in her 70s with acute or convalescent COVID-19.

The chain recombines TRBV4-1 with TRBJ1-2; 8 bases are shared with TRBD1. V dropped 5 bases and J dropped 4; count of bases not matched to a gene: 6. There are 14 residues in the CDR3. Germline CDR1 and CDR2: MGHRA and YSYEKL. CDR3 in amino acids: CASSSRTGSYGYTF. As DNA, the CDR3 is TGCGCCAGCAGCTCCCGGACAGGGAGCTATGGCTACACCTTC.

The chain carries TRBV6-1 and TRBJ1-2; 9 bases line up with TRBD1. Germline V lookup: CDR1 MNHNS, CDR2 SASEGT. The CDR3 length is 15 residues. Losses at the gene ends were 0 bases for V and 7 bases for J; bases not matched to a gene: 6. The CDR3 nucleotides read TGTGCCAGCAGTGAAGCGAGCGGACAGGGGCCTGGCTACACCTTC. Translated, it gives CASSEASGQGPGYTF.

In this sample, this clone turned up many times. Distinct nucleotide sequences in the sample also encode this CDR3. The chain employs TRBV7-2 and TRBJ2-7; no clear D. V was cut by 3 bases and J by 3 bases, with 3 bases left in between. The CDR3 is 11 amino acids. The germline V gene has CDR1 SGHTA and CDR2 FQGNSA. CDR3 nucleotides: TGTGCCAGCAGCTTCCTCTACGAGCAGTACTTC. Amino acid sequence: CASSFLYEQYF.

The chain couples TRBV19 to TRBJ2-3, with 11 bases aligning to TRBD1. CDR3 length: 14 amino acids. V dropped 5 bases and J dropped 6; count of bases not matched to a gene: 4. CDR1 is LNHDA and CDR2 is SQIVND in the germline V gene (reference sequence). DNA for the CDR3: TGTGCCAGTAGTTGGGACAGGGGGGGGGATACGCAGTATTTT. It encodes CASSWDRGGDTQYF.

The chain employs TRBV11-2 and TRBJ2-5; possibly TRBD1 for D (6 bases). Trimming stripped 3 bases from V and 1 base from J, with 9 bases between. Germline lookup yields CDR1 SGHAT and CDR2 FQNNGV. The CDR3 is made up of 14 amino acids. CDR3 sequence: CASSLGAAQETQYF. The DNA of the CDR3 is TGTGCCAGCAGCTTGGGGGCCGCCCAAGAGACCCAGTACTTC.

The V call is TRBV27, the J call TRBJ1-5; tentatively, D is TRBD1 (5 bases). The germline CDR1 and CDR2 sequences are MNHEY and SMNVEV (reference sequence). Between the trimmed V and J ends, which lost 6 bases and 6 bases, there was a span of 24 bases. This CDR3 is 17 amino acids long. CDR3 in DNA: TGTGCCAGCAGCCCTGAGGCCGGGCGTTCAGGGATTCAGCCCCAGCATTTT. Residues: CASSPEAGRSGIQPQHF.

The chain couples TRBV7-6 to TRBJ2-3, with 8 bases that match TRBD1. The V segment lost 2 bases and the J segment 1 base; nucleotides outside the gene matches: 11. Germline lookup yields CDR1 SGHVS and CDR2 FNYEAQ. The CDR3 sequence is 18 residues long. CDR3 in DNA: TGTGCCAGCAGCTTATGGGTCCCCCAGGGGGCACGCACAGATACGCAGTATTTT. It is translated as CASSLWVPQGARTDTQYF.

In its sample, this clone was seen a few times. The J gene is TRBJ1-5, the V gene TRBV7-9; 10 bases are shared with TRBD1. After removal of 5 bases from V and 3 bases from J, the junction contained 10 bases not matched to a gene. In germline, CDR1 is SEHNR, CDR2 FQNEAQ (reference sequence). This CDR3 has 17 residues. As DNA, the CDR3 is TGTGCCAGCAGCAAAGGGACAGGGGAAGGGGACAATCAGCCCCAGCATTTT. Amino acids: CASSKGTGEGDNQPQHF.

The gene calls are TRBV7-9 and TRBJ2-1, with D tentatively TRBD1 (5 bases). Between the trimmed V and J ends, which lost 4 bases and 7 bases, there was a span of 11 bases. The germline V gene encodes CDR1 SEHNR and CDR2 FQNEAQ (reference sequence). CDR3 length: 13 amino acids. The CDR3 loop reads CASSSQQGNEQFF. The CDR3 DNA follows: TGTGCCAGCAGCTCCCAGCAGGGAAATGAGCAGTTCTTC.

The chain is built from TRBV5-6 and TRBJ1-5, with TRBD1 matching 7 bases. Germline V gene lookup returns CDR1 SGHDT and CDR2 YYEEEE. This CDR3 contains 14 residues. V trimming: 4 bases; J trimming: 4 bases; junction bases outside the gene matches: 5. CDR3 residues: CASSTRQGNQPQHF. The CDR3 DNA follows: TGTGCCAGCAGCACCCGACAGGGAAATCAGCCCCAGCATTTT.

The genes are TRBV4-3 and TRBJ2-7; D is perhaps TRBD2 (6 bases). In germline, CDR1 is LGHNA, CDR2 YSLEER. This CDR3 is 16 amino acids long. Trimming removed 1 base at V and 5 bases at J, with 18 bases between. The CDR3 DNA reads as TGCGCCAGCAGCCAAGGGACTAACCGGTACCGGGACGAGCAGTACTTC. This gives the protein CASSQGTNRYRDEQYF.

The chain carries TRBV7-8 and TRBJ2-7; 10 bases are a match to TRBD2. After removal of 1 base from V and 6 bases from J, the junction contained 12 bases not matched to a gene. Germline lookup yields CDR1 SGHVS and CDR2 FQNEAQ. The CDR3 spans 17 residues. The CDR3, as DNA: TGTGCCAGCAGCTTAGTCAGCGGGGGGGCCGCCGGCACCGAGCAGTACTTC. It codes for CASSLVSGGAAGTEQYF.

This clone was found a few times. The gene calls are TRBV7-2 and TRBJ2-3; D remains unclear. Deletions cut 3 bases from V and 4 bases from J, with 8 bases between. This CDR3 comprises 13 residues. The germline V gene has CDR1 SGHTA and CDR2 FQGNSA. The CDR3 loop is CASSLEIADTQYF. Written as DNA, the CDR3 is TGTGCCAGCAGCTTGGAGATTGCAGATACGCAGTATTTT.

The table lists this clone with a few counts. This chain links TRBV14 with TRBJ1-6; TRBD1 might be the D (6 bases). V was shortened by 0 bases and J by 8 bases, with 20 bases between the two germline ends. The CDR3 has 18 amino acids. Germline V gives CDR1 SGHDN, CDR2 FVKESK. CDR3 sequence reads: CASSQDRWSTGTHSPLHF. CDR3 in DNA: TGTGCCAGCAGCCAAGATCGCTGGTCGACAGGAACACATTCACCCCTCCACTTT.

The genes are TRBV29-1 and TRBJ2-1, with 11 bases lining up with TRBD2. Germline V gene lookup returns CDR1 SQVTM and CDR2 ANQGSEA. The CDR3 loop spans 13 amino acids. V lost 5 bases and J lost 8; bases outside the gene matches: 5. The CDR3 region is CSVRSGGADEQFF. The CDR3, as DNA: TGCAGCGTTCGTAGCGGGGGGGCGGATGAGCAGTTCTTC.

This clone was observed a single time. The rearrangement joins TRBV20-1 to TRBJ1-3; D gene ambiguous. CDR3 size: 11 residues. Trimming stripped 0 bases from V and 15 bases from J, with 12 bases between. CDR1 DFQATT and CDR2 SNEGSKA come from the germline V gene (reference sequence). CDR3 DNA sequence: TGCAGTGCTAGAGATCGGGTGTATCCATATTTT. This translates into CSARDRVYPYF.

The CDR3 here is CASSQESGAYEQYF. In DNA form, the CDR3 reads TGTGCCAGCAGCCAAGAGAGCGGGGCTTACGAGCAGTACTTC. The V and J genes are TRBV3-1 (or the pseudogene TRBV3-2) and TRBJ2-7, with TRBD2 identical over 7 bases. Trimming at V came to 0 bases and at J to 4 bases, leaving 3 bases not matched to a gene. Germline V gives CDR1 LGHDT, CDR2 YNNKEL (reference sequence). The CDR3 loop spans 14 amino acids.

The chain uses TRBV10-2 and TRBJ1-2, with D possibly being TRBD1 (6 bases). This CDR3 contains 14 residues. The germline gives CDR1 WSHSY, CDR2 SAAADI. Trimming took 6 bases from V and 4 from J, leaving 15 bases between them. The CDR3 region is CASSPPDSFYGYTF. The DNA for the CDR3 is TGCGCCAGCAGCCCCCCGGACAGCTTCTATGGCTACACCTTC.

V gene TRBV6-5 combines with J gene TRBJ1-1, with 8 bases fitting TRBD1. CDR3 length: 16 amino acids. The ends lost 2 bases at V and 7 bases at J; junction bases unmatched: 12. Looked up from germline, CDR1 is MNHEY and CDR2 is SVGAGI. The CDR3 DNA is TGTGCCAGCAGTTACATCGATACGGGACAGGCAATTGAAGCTTTCTTT. Translated: CASSYIDTGQAIEAFF.

This clone occurred once. The V and J genes are TRBV2 and TRBJ2-7; TRBD2 aligns across 8 bases. The V segment lost 6 bases and the J segment 6 bases; nucleotides outside the gene matches: 7. CDR1 is SNHLY, CDR2 FYNNEI, per germline. The CDR3 has 13 amino acids. The CDR3 sequence: CASSGGAGGEQYF. The CDR3 nucleotides read TGTGCCAGCAGCGGGGGGGCCGGTGGCGAGCAGTACTTC.

The chain joins TRBV12-3 or TRBV12-4 to TRBJ1-5; D is possibly TRBD1 (5 bases). V shed 2 bases and J shed 4 bases, with 6 bases lying between them. The CDR3 spans 13 residues. This CDR3 is CASSLQGNQPQHF. The CDR3 DNA follows: TGTGCCAGCAGTTTACAGGGAAATCAGCCCCAGCATTTT.

The J gene is TRBJ2-4, the V gene TRBV18, with D possibly TRBD2 on 6 matching bases. Per the germline V gene, CDR1 is KGHSH and CDR2 is LQKENI. Trimming pared 3 bases from V and 3 bases from J, leaving 9 bases between. The CDR3 loop spans 14 amino acids. The CDR3 DNA is TGTGCCAGCTCACCTCCGGGGGACAAAAACATTCAGTACTTC. Its protein is CASSPPGDKNIQYF.

V usage is TRBV29-1 and J usage is TRBJ2-5; possible D gene TRBD2, 6 bases. Germline V gives CDR1 SQVTM, CDR2 ANQGSEA. V lost 3 bases, J lost 1 base, and 12 bases lay in between. This CDR3 is 14 amino acids long. CDR3 coding DNA: TGCAGCGTTGATCCGGAGGGCATCCAAGAGACCCAGTACTTC. Residues: CSVDPEGIQETQYF. The variable domain in full, with the rest retrieved from reference TRBV29-1 and TRBJ2-5, is SAVISQKPSRDICQRGTSLTIQCQVDSQVTMMFWYRQQPGQSLTLIATANQGSEATYESGFVIDKFPISRPNLTFSTLTVSNMSPEDSSIYLCSVDPEGIQETQYFGPGTRLLVL.

The CDR3 DNA sequence: TGCGCCAGCAGCCTAGGGGGCGCCCCTCCAAACATTCAGTACTTC. Its translation: CASSLGGAPPNIQYF. The genes are TRBV4-1 and TRBJ2-4; 7 bases line up with TRBD1. The CDR3 contains 15 residues. V trimming: 4 bases; J trimming: 6 bases; junction bases outside the gene matches: 9. Germline V gives CDR1 MGHRA, CDR2 YSYEKL.

The chain joins TRBV3-1 (or the pseudogene TRBV3-2) to TRBJ1-2, with 9 nucleotides matching TRBD1. Unmatched junction bases numbered 2, after V lost 4 bases and J lost 5 bases. This CDR3 spans 13 amino acids. Germline-derived CDR1 and CDR2 are LGHDT and YNNKEL (reference sequence). CDR3 region: CASSRGTGYGYTF. CDR3 DNA sequence: TGTGCCAGCAGCCGTGGGACAGGGTATGGCTACACCTTC.

J is TRBJ2-5 and V is TRBV15; 11 positions agree with TRBD2. Trimming took 4 bases from V and 5 from J; bases not matched to a gene: 15. The CDR3 is 18 residues long. The germline gives CDR1 LNHNV, CDR2 YYDKDF (reference sequence). The CDR3 DNA reads as TGTGCCACCAGCAAGACTATAGCGGGGGGGCCCGGTCGGGAGACCCAGTACTTC. Translation gives CATSKTIAGGPGRETQYF.

This sequence joins TRBV30 and TRBJ1-5, with 7 bases identical to TRBD1. In germline, CDR1 is GTSNPN, CDR2 SVGIG (reference sequence). The junction had 13 bases not matched to a gene; V was cut back by 1 base and J by 7 bases. The CDR3 spans 16 residues. In DNA form, the CDR3 reads TGTGCCTGGAGTGAGGGCTCAGGGGGACTGGGACAGCCCCAGCATTTT. Translated, it gives CAWSEGSGGLGQPQHF.

The chain recombines TRBV5-1 with TRBJ1-2; D is unclear. Germline V gene sequence: CDR1 SGHRS, CDR2 YFSETQ. V lost 0 bases to trimming and J lost 8 bases, with 14 bases between them. This CDR3 comprises 14 residues. CDR3 sequence: CASSLAVGGGGYTF. The CDR3 DNA is TGCGCCAGCAGCTTGGCCGTAGGAGGAGGAGGCTACACCTTC.

The J gene is TRBJ1-1, the V gene TRBV5-1; D not certain. The germline V gene has CDR1 SGHRS and CDR2 YFSETQ. V was cut by 0 bases and J by 6 bases, with 12 bases left in between. CDR3 length equals 14 residues. In nucleotides, the CDR3 is TGCGCCAGCAGCTTGGGGGTTCGGGGTTCTGAAGCTTTCTTT. Amino acids: CASSLGVRGSEAFF.